This record concerns one TCR beta chain sequence. Its target is unknown. The data derive from a study of shared clonotypes between healthy human individuals. Study overall: A couple of women and three men aged 18 to 49 made up the donors. General study results and limits: The represented genetic and exposure-history diversity was limited by the small number of donors.

The CDR3 has 13 amino acids. Trimming removed 5 bases at V and 9 bases at J, with 17 bases between. Germline CDR1 and CDR2: KGHSH and LQKENI. TCRdb's table, derived via immunoSEQ multiplex PCR, lists solely in-frame clones and lacks some. The sample lists under 1,900,000 clones, roughly 98.5% occurring once. Sequencing was performed on naive CD4+ T cells sorted from blood. Specified subset: CD45RA+ positively selected. The chain is built from TRBV18 and TRBJ2-7; perhaps D is TRBD1 or TRBD2 (5 bases each). The origin of this receptor is a man younger than 40 in good health. CDR3: CASSDGTARRQYF. The CDR3 DNA reads TGTGCCAGCTCAGATGGGACGGCAAGAAGGCAGTACTTC.